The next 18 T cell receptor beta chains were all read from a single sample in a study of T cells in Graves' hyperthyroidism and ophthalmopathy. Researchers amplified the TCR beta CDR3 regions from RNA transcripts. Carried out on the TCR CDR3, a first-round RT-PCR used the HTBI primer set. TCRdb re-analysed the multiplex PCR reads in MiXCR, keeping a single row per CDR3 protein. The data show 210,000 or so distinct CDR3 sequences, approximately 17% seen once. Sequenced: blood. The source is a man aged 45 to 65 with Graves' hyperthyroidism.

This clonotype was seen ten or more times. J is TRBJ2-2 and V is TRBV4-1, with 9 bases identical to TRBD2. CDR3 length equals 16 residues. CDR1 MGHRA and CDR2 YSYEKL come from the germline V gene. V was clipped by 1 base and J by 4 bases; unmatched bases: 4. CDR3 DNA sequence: TGCGCCAGCAGCCAAGGGTCTAGCGGGATCACCGGGGAGCTGTTTTTT. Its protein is CASSQGSSGITGELFF.

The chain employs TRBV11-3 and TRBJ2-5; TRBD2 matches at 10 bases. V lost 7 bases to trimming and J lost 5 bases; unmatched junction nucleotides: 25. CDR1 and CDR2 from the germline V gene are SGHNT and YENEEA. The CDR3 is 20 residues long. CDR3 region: CASNSRGSGRRRETLETQYF. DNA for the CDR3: TGTGCCAGCAACTCCCGTGGTAGCGGGAGGCGCCGTGAAACATTGGAGACCCAGTACTTC.

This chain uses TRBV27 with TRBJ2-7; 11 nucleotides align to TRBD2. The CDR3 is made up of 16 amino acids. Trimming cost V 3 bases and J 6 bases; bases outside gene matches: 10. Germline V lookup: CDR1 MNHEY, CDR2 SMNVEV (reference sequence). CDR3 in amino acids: CASSFLAGLAGGEQYF. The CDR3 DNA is TGTGCCAGCAGTTTCCTTGCTGGGCTAGCGGGAGGCGAGCAGTACTTC.

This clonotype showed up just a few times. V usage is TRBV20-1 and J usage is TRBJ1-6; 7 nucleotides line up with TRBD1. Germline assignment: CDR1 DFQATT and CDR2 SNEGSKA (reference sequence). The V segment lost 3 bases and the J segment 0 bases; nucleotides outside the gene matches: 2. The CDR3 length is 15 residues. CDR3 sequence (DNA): TGCAGTGCTAGGCACAGGGGCTCCTATAATTCACCCCTCCACTTT. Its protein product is CSARHRGSYNSPLHF.

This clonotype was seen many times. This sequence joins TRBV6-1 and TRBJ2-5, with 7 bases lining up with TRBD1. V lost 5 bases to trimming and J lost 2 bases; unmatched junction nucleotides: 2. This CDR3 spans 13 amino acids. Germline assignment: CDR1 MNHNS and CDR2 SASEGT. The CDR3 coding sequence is TGTGCCAGCAGTAAACAGGGGCAAGAGACCCAGTACTTC. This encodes CASSKQGQETQYF.

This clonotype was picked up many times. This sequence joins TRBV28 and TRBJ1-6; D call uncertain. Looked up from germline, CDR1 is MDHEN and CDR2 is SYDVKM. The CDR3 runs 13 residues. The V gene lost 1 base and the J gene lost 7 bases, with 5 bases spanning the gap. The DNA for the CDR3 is TGTGCCAGCAGTTTATACACCAATTCACCCCTCCACTTT. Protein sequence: CASSLYTNSPLHF. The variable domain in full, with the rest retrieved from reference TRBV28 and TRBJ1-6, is DVKVTQSSRYLVKRTGEKVFLECVQDMDHENMFWYRQDPGLGLRLIYFSYDVKMKEKGDIPEGYSVSREKKERFSLILESASTNQTSMYLCASSLYTNSPLHFGNGTRLTVT.

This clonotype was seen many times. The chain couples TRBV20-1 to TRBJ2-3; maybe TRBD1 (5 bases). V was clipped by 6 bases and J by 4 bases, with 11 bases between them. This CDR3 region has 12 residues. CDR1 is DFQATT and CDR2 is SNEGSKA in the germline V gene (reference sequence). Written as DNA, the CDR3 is TGCAGTGCCACGAAGACAGCAGATACGCAGTATTTT. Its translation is CSATKTADTQYF.

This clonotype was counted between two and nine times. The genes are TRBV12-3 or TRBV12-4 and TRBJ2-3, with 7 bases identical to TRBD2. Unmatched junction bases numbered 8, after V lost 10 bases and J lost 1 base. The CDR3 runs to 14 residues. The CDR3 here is CAIEGGPGTDTQYF. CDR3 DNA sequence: TGTGCCATTGAGGGAGGGCCAGGCACAGATACGCAGTATTTT.

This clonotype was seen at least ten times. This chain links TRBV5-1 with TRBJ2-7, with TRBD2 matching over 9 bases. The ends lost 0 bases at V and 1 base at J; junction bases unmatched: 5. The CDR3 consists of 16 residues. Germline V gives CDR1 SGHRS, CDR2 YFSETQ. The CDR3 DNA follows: TGCGCCAGCAGCTTGGGGGCTAGCGGGACGTCCTACGAGCAGTACTTC. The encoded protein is CASSLGASGTSYEQYF.

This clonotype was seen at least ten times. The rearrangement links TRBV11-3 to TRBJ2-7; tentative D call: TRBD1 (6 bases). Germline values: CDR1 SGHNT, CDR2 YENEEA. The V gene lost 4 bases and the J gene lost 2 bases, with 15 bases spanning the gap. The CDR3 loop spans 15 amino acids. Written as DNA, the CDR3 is TGTGCCAGCAGCTCTCCCCGGGACACTACCTACGAGCAGTACTTC. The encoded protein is CASSSPRDTTYEQYF.

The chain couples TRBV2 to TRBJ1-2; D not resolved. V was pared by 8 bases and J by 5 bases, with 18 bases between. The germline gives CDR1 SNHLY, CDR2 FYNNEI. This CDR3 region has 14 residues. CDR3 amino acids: CASQFGIGNYGYTF. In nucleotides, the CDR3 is TGTGCCAGCCAATTTGGAATAGGGAATTATGGCTACACCTTC.

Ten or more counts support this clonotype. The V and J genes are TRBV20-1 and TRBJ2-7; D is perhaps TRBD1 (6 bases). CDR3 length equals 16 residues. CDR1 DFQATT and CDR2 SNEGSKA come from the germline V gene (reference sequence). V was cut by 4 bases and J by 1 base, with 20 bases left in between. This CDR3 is CSAKAIGQWGSYEQYF. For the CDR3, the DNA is TGCAGTGCTAAAGCTATCGGACAGTGGGGATCCTACGAGCAGTACTTC.

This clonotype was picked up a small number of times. In DNA form, the CDR3 reads TGTGCCAGCAGCTTAGACCGGTTGACAGGGTTCACCGGGGAGCTGTTTTTT. Translating gives CASSLDRLTGFTGELFF. V usage is TRBV7-9 and J usage is TRBJ2-2, with 7 bases lining up with TRBD1. Per the germline V gene, CDR1 is SEHNR and CDR2 is FQNEAQ (reference sequence). The junction had 9 bases not matched to a gene; V was cut back by 1 base and J by 4 bases. CDR3 length: 17 amino acids.

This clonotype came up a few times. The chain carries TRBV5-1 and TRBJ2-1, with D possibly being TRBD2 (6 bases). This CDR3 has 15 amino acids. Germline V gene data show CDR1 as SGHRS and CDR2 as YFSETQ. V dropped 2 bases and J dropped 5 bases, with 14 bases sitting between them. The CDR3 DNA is TGCGCCAGCAGCTTCTATTCGGGGGAGGACAATGAGCAGTTCTTC. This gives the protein CASSFYSGEDNEQFF.

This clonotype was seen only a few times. CDR3 in amino acids: CASSYGGELDYEQYF. CDR3 DNA sequence: TGTGCCAGCAGTTATGGGGGGGAACTTGACTACGAGCAGTACTTC. The chain carries TRBV6-2 or TRBV6-3 and TRBJ2-7, with TRBD2 identical over 7 bases. Germline V CDR1 and CDR2: MNHEY, SVGEGT. The CDR3 length is 15 residues. V lost 3 bases, J lost 3 bases, and 8 bases stayed unmatched.

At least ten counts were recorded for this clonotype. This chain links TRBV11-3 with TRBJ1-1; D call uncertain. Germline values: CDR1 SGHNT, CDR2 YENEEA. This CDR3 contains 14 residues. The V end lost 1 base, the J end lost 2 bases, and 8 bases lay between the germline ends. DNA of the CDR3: TGTGCCAGCAGCTTAGGACGGGCCAACACTGAAGCTTTCTTT. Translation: CASSLGRANTEAFF.

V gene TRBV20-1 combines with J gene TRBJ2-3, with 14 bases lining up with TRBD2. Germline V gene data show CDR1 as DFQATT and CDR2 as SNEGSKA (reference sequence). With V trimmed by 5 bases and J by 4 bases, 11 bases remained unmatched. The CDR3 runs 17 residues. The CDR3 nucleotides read TGCAGTGCTCAAGACGGGGGACTAGCGGGAGAGGCAGATACGCAGTATTTT. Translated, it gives CSAQDGGLAGEADTQYF.

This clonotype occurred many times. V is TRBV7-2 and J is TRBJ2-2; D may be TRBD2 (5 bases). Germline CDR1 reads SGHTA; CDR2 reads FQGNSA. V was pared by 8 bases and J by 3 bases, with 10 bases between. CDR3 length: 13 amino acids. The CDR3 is CASGRRDTGELFF. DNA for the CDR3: TGTGCCAGCGGTAGGCGGGACACCGGGGAGCTGTTTTTT.